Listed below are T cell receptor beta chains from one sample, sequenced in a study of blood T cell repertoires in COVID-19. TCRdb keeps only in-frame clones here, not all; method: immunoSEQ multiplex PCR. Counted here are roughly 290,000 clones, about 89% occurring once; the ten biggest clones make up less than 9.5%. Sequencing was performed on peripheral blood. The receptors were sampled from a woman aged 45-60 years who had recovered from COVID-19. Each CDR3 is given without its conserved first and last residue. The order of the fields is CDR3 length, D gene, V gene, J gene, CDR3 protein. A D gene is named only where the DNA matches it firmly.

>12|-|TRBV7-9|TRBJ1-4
ASSRTGTNEKLF
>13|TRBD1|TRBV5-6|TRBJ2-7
ASSLTPGQVYEQY
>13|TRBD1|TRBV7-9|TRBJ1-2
ASSLGGQGNYGYT
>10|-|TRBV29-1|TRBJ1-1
SAQPDSPEAF
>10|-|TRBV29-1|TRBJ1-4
SASGVGEKLF
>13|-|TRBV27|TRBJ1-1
ASSIRSGANTEAF
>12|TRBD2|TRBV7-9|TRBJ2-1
ASIHSGGAIEQF
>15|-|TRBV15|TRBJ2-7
ATSRDRGLIEPHEQY
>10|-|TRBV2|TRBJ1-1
ASSEGGTEAF
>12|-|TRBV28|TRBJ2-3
ASSLSTAADTQY
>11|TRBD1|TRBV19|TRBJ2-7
ASKGTGGYEQY
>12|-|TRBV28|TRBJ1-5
ASMRGGSNQPQH
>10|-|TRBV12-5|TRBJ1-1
ASGLASGRAF
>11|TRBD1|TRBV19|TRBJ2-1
ASSTTGVDSPF
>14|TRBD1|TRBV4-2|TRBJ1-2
ASSQALGQGSGGYT
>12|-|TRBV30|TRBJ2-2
AWRATRNTGELF
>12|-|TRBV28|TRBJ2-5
ASSLSGAQETQY